These 29 T cell receptor beta chains were all obtained from the same sample, sequenced in a study of glioma-infiltrating T cells after dendritic cell vaccination. Time point denoted: after dendritic cell vaccination, including at tumor progression/relapse. Only in-frame clones appear in the TCRdb table, and some are missing; sequencing was by immunoSEQ multiplex PCR. The repertoire holds about 87,000 clones, with 80% to 85% as singletons. The starting material was blood, obtained after dendritic cell vaccination. Source of these receptors: a human donor with glioblastoma.

V usage is TRBV5-6 and J usage is TRBJ2-7; D possibly corresponds to TRBD2 (5 bases). V shed 0 bases and J shed 1 base, with 14 bases lying between them. Germline V CDR1 and CDR2: SGHDT, YYEEEE. This CDR3 spans 16 amino acids. The CDR3 is CASSLVRIGGSYEQYF. The CDR3 nucleotides read TGTGCCAGCAGCTTGGTTCGGATTGGAGGTTCCTACGAGCAGTACTTC.

The V call is TRBV2, the J call TRBJ2-3; D ambiguous. Germline V gene lookup returns CDR1 SNHLY and CDR2 FYNNEI. The germline V and J ends were trimmed by 0 bases and 2 bases, with 9 bases remaining between them. This CDR3 region has 15 residues. The CDR3 loop is CASSEAGPLTDTQYF. CDR3 coding DNA: TGTGCCAGCAGTGAAGCTGGGCCCCTCACAGATACGCAGTATTTT.

Details on this clone: Its ends do not fully match the called genes, so a read error is possible. Written as DNA, the CDR3 is TGTGCTAGCAGCTTGGGCAGTCTGGGTGAGCAGTTCTTC. Protein sequence: CASSLGSLGEQFF. This chain joins TRBV7-7 and TRBJ2-1; D call uncertain. Germline CDR1 reads SSHAT; CDR2 reads FNYEAQ (reference sequence). The CDR3 is made up of 13 amino acids.

This rearrangement joins TRBV6-5 to TRBJ2-3, with D possibly TRBD1 on 6 matching bases. The germline V and J ends were trimmed by 0 bases and 6 bases, with 13 bases remaining between them. CDR1 and CDR2 from the germline V gene are MNHEY and SVGAGI. This CDR3 spans 15 amino acids. CDR3: CASSYSTTGFDTQYF. The CDR3 DNA is TGTGCCAGCAGTTACTCGACTACAGGGTTTGATACGCAGTATTTT.

The CDR3 region has the DNA TGTGCCAGCAGCCCCCGACAGGGGGAAAACACCATATATTTT. Translation: CASSPRQGENTIYF. The chain is built from TRBV5-4 and TRBJ1-3; TRBD1 agrees at 9 bases. Per germline, CDR1 SGHNT and CDR2 YYREEE (reference sequence). The CDR3 loop spans 14 amino acids. Germline trimming cut 4 bases from V and 6 bases from J; bases unmatched to any gene: 5.

This clone was picked up one time. V gene TRBV10-3 combines with J gene TRBJ2-7, with a possible D match to TRBD1 (5 bases). Germline loops: CDR1 ENHRY, CDR2 SYGVKD. The CDR3 loop spans 12 amino acids. V shed 4 bases and J shed 5 bases, with 9 bases lying between them. CDR3 protein: CAISAGFNEQYF. CDR3 sequence (DNA): TGTGCCATCAGTGCAGGGTTCAACGAGCAGTACTTC.

J is TRBJ1-1 and V is TRBV10-3, with D possibly TRBD1 on 6 matching bases. Germline CDR1 ENHRY, CDR2 SYGVKD. The CDR3 is made up of 13 amino acids. V was shortened by 0 bases and J by 6 bases, with 8 bases between the two germline ends. The CDR3 loop reads CAISESAGAEAFF. CDR3 in DNA: TGTGCCATCAGTGAGTCGGCAGGGGCTGAAGCTTTCTTT.

V gene TRBV11-2 combines with J gene TRBJ1-1; 9 bases are shared with TRBD1. The ends lost 5 bases at V and 5 bases at J; junction bases unmatched: 6. The CDR3 length is 14 residues. Germline CDR1 SGHAT, CDR2 FQNNGV. The CDR3: CASSRGQGVTEAFF. CDR3 nucleotides: TGTGCCAGCAGCAGGGGACAGGGTGTAACTGAAGCTTTCTTT.

The V call is TRBV7-9, the J call TRBJ1-4; D is undetermined. CDR1 is SEHNR, CDR2 FQNEAQ, per germline (reference sequence). The CDR3 consists of 16 residues. Trimming took off 1 base at V and 5 bases at J, with 14 bases between the two ends. The CDR3 loop reads CASSLGVVTGNEKLFF. As DNA, the CDR3 is TGTGCCAGCAGCTTAGGAGTGGTTACGGGAAATGAAAAACTGTTTTTT.

The rearrangement uses TRBV7-2 and TRBJ1-1, with 7 bases that match TRBD1. This CDR3 is 15 amino acids long. V lost 6 bases, J lost 1 base, and 8 bases stayed unmatched. Germline values: CDR1 SGHTA, CDR2 FQGNSA. The CDR3 sequence: CASSRGQLTNTEAFF. CDR3 bases: TGTGCCAGCAGTCGGGGACAGCTAACGAACACTGAAGCTTTCTTT.

This clone was counted only a few times. V is TRBV7-3 and J is TRBJ2-7, with a tentative D call TRBD2 (5 bases). Germline loops: CDR1 SGHTA, CDR2 FQGTGA. The ends were cut back, 1 base at V and 4 bases at J, with 14 bases in the middle. This CDR3 is 15 amino acids long. The CDR3 spells CASSLSDGVGYEQYF. The CDR3 DNA reads TGTGCCAGCAGCTTAAGCGACGGGGTTGGGTACGAGCAGTACTTC.

This chain uses TRBV6-1 with TRBJ1-2; TRBD1 matches 10 bases. Per the germline V gene, CDR1 is MNHNS and CDR2 is SASEGT. The V segment lost 7 bases and the J segment 5 bases; nucleotides outside the gene matches: 4. CDR3 length: 13 residues. CDR3 DNA: TGTGCCAGCAAGCCGGGACAGGGGTATGGCTACACCTTC. It yields the protein CASKPGQGYGYTF.

The chain uses TRBV5-5 and TRBJ1-2; possibly TRBD1 for D (6 bases). The CDR3 runs to 15 residues. The V gene's germline CDR1 is SGHKS and CDR2 YYEKEE (reference sequence). The V gene lost 4 bases and the J gene lost 2 bases, with 15 bases spanning the gap. The chain's CDR3 is CASSLGDTINYGYTF. Here the CDR3 DNA reads TGTGCCAGCAGCCTAGGGGACACGATCAACTATGGCTACACCTTC.

The V gene is TRBV4-1, the J gene TRBJ1-1; TRBD1 agrees at 7 bases. CDR3 length: 16 amino acids. Germline values: CDR1 MGHRA, CDR2 YSYEKL. Trimming took 7 bases from V and 0 from J; bases not matched to a gene: 11. The CDR3 DNA sequence: TGCGCCAGCACTCCTGGAGAAGGACAGGTGAACACTGAAGCTTTCTTT. This translates into CASTPGEGQVNTEAFF.

This chain joins TRBV29-1 and TRBJ1-2, with D unresolved. This CDR3 spans 14 amino acids. Per the germline V gene, CDR1 is SQVTM and CDR2 is ANQGSEA. Trimming shortened V by 6 bases and J by 2 bases, and 16 bases separated the two germline ends. The CDR3 DNA reads TGCAGCGTAAACCCTCCTTCGGGGAACTATGGCTACACCTTC. Translating gives CSVNPPSGNYGYTF.

This chain uses TRBV29-1 with TRBJ1-2; D perhaps matches TRBD1 (5 bases). Germline-derived CDR1 and CDR2 are SQVTM and ANQGSEA. The CDR3 is made up of 14 amino acids. The V and J ends lost 1 base and 1 base respectively, with 10 bases between them. The CDR3 nucleotides read TGCAGCGTTGAAGGGGGGGGTAGTAACTATGGCTACACCTTC. This gives the protein CSVEGGGSNYGYTF.

This clone was observed a single time. The rearrangement links TRBV7-9 to TRBJ2-1; a possible D gene is TRBD2 (5 bases). This CDR3 comprises 17 residues. V gave up 7 bases and J gave up 2 bases, with 21 bases separating them. Germline-derived CDR1 and CDR2 are SEHNR and FQNEAQ (reference sequence). CDR3 nucleotides: TGTGCCAGCAACCCGGGATCGTTGGAGTTAGCCTACAATGAGCAGTTCTTC. Translating gives CASNPGSLELAYNEQFF.

The genes are TRBV9 and TRBJ1-1; possibly TRBD1 for D (5 bases). The V and J ends lost 3 bases and 3 bases respectively, with 15 bases between them. Germline lookup yields CDR1 SGDLS and CDR2 YYNGEE. The CDR3 loop spans 15 amino acids. This chain's CDR3 is CASSAAGWGDTEAFF. Here the CDR3 DNA reads TGTGCCAGCAGCGCGGCGGGTTGGGGGGACACTGAAGCTTTCTTT.

The chain has TRBV6-1 and TRBJ2-7; D may be TRBD1 (9 bases). Germline CDR1 MNHNS, CDR2 SASEGT. Deletions cut 7 bases from V and 1 base from J, with 17 bases between. The CDR3 sequence is 15 residues long. CDR3: CASTIAGTGSYEQYF. CDR3 coding DNA: TGTGCCAGCACTATAGCGGGGACAGGGTCCTACGAGCAGTACTTC.

The chain has TRBV7-2 and TRBJ2-2, with 9 bases that match TRBD2. This CDR3 spans 17 amino acids. J was trimmed by 3 bases and V by 1 base; bases with no gene match: 6. Germline CDR1 SGHTA, CDR2 FQGNSA. The CDR3 loop reads CASSLDWRGGHTGELFF. The DNA of the CDR3 is TGTGCCAGCAGCTTAGATTGGCGGGGGGGCCACACCGGGGAGCTGTTTTTT.

The table lists this clone with a few counts. This chain uses TRBV19 with TRBJ1-3; D may be TRBD1 (6 bases). This CDR3 comprises 15 residues. V was pared by 5 bases and J by 0 bases, with 11 bases between. Germline V gives CDR1 LNHDA, CDR2 SQIVND (reference sequence). Written as DNA, the CDR3 is TGTGCCAGTAGTGTCGGACAGTCCTCTGGAAACACCATATATTTT. It is translated as CASSVGQSSGNTIYF.

The chain carries TRBV7-6 and TRBJ1-6; D is possibly TRBD1 (5 bases). The CDR3 totals 14 residues. Germline V gives CDR1 SGHVS, CDR2 FNYEAQ. V lost 5 bases to trimming and J lost 10 bases, with 15 bases between them. CDR3 region: CASSVTGVHSPLHF. The CDR3 coding sequence is TGTGCCAGCAGCGTAACAGGAGTTCACTCACCCCTCCACTTT.

The chain uses TRBV6-5 and TRBJ2-7; possible D gene TRBD1, 5 bases. CDR3 length: 11 residues. CDR1 is MNHEY and CDR2 is SVGAGI in the germline V gene. V was cut by 6 bases and J by 5 bases, with 8 bases left in between. CDR3 sequence: CASRGLNEQYF. The CDR3 DNA follows: TGTGCCAGCAGGGGGCTCAACGAGCAGTACTTC.

The chain uses TRBV18 and TRBJ1-2; D gene uncertain. The CDR3 is 15 amino acids. V lost 4 bases and J 4 bases, leaving 16 bases between the germline ends. Germline CDR1 KGHSH, CDR2 LQKENI. The CDR3 region has the DNA TGTGCCAGCTCACTAGGGAGAGCGCGAGGCTATGGCTACACCTTC. The encoded protein is CASSLGRARGYGYTF.

V gene TRBV29-1 combines with J gene TRBJ2-7; possible D gene TRBD1, 6 bases. The CDR3 length is 14 residues. Trimming took off 2 bases at V and 5 bases at J, with 16 bases between the two ends. CDR1 is SQVTM and CDR2 is ANQGSEA in the germline V gene. CDR3 coding DNA: TGCAGCGTTGAATCGGACAGCGTCCCCGACGAGCAGTACTTC. Amino acids: CSVESDSVPDEQYF.

The genes are TRBV6-5 and TRBJ2-5; 10 bases match TRBD2. The germline CDR1 and CDR2 sequences are MNHEY and SVGAGI. J was trimmed by 2 bases and V by 8 bases; bases with no gene match: 5. The CDR3 extends over 14 amino acids. The CDR3 DNA follows: TGTGCCAGCGGACCGACTAGCGGGCAAGAGACCCAGTACTTC. The encoded protein is CASGPTSGQETQYF.

This clone was observed a handful of times. The chain combines TRBV14 with TRBJ2-1; perhaps TRBD1 as D (6 bases). Trimming stripped 2 bases from V and 0 bases from J, with 11 bases between. Germline loops: CDR1 SGHDN, CDR2 FVKESK. This CDR3 is built from 16 residues. CDR3 DNA: TGTGCCAGCAGCCAATCCGGGACACACTCCTACAATGAGCAGTTCTTC. Its protein product is CASSQSGTHSYNEQFF.

The chain has TRBV29-1 and TRBJ1-2; 7 nucleotides align to TRBD1. Germline V gives CDR1 SQVTM, CDR2 ANQGSEA. Losses at the gene ends were 5 bases for V and 4 bases for J; bases not matched to a gene: 4. The CDR3 consists of 12 residues. The CDR3 loop is CSVTTGPYGYTF. Here the CDR3 DNA reads TGCAGCGTTACGACAGGGCCCTATGGCTACACCTTC.

The V gene is TRBV2, the J gene TRBJ1-5, with 8 nucleotides matching TRBD1. This CDR3 has 19 amino acids. Trimming removed 2 bases from V and 9 bases from J; junction bases left unmatched: 21. The germline gives CDR1 SNHLY, CDR2 FYNNEI. CDR3 in DNA: TGTGCCAGCAGTGAATTCGGACAGGGTGGTGCAAATCCCACGAGGCCCCAGCATTTT. Translated: CASSEFGQGGANPTRPQHF.